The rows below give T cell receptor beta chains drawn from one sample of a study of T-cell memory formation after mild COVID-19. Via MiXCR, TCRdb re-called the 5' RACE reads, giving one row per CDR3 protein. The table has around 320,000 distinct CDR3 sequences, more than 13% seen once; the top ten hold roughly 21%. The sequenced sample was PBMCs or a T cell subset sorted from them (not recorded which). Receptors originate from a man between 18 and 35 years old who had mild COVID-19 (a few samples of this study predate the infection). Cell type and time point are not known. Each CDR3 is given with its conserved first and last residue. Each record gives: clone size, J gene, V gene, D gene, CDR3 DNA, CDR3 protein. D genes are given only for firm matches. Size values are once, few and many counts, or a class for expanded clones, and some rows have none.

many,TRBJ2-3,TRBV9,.,TGTGCCAGCAGCGCCGACGTCGGTACGCAGTATTTT,CASSADVGTQYF
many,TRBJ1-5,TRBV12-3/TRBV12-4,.,TGTGCCAGCAGCTCTCAGGAGGTCAATCAGCCCCAGCATTTT,CASSSQEVNQPQHF
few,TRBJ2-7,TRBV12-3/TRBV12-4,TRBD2,TGTGCCAGCAGTAGTCTAGCGGGGGGGCGGGAGCAGTACTTC,CASSSLAGGREQYF
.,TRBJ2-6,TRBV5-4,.,TGTGCCAGCGGTGTAGGGCCTGGGGCCAACGTCCTGACTTTC,CASGVGPGANVLTF
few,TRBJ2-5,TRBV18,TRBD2,TGTGCCAGCTCACCAGGGAGACTAGCGGTACAAGAGACCCAGTACTTC,CASSPGRLAVQETQYF
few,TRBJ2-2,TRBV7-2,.,TGTGCCAGCAGCATCCGGGGCCCCAACCCCGGGGAGCTGTTTTTT,CASSIRGPNPGELFF
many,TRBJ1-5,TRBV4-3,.,TGCGCCAGCAGCCAAGATATGAATCAGCCCCAGCATTTT,CASSQDMNQPQHF
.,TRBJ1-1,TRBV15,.,TGTGCCACCAGCAGAGATCCGAGGGGTGGCCCTGAAGCTTTCTTT,CATSRDPRGGPEAFF
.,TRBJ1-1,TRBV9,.,TGTGCCAGCAGCGTCGACGGACAGTCCGCTGAAGCTTTCTTT,CASSVDGQSAEAFF
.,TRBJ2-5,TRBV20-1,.,TGCAGTTTTAGGCAAGAGACCCAGTACTTC,CSFRQETQYF
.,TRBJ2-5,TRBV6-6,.,TGTGCCAGCCAGTCCGGGTCAGAGACCCAGTACTTC,CASQSGSETQYF
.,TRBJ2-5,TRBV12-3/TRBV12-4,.,TGTGCCAGCAGTTTTAGTATCGGGGGTGAAGAGACCCAGTACTTC,CASSFSIGGEETQYF
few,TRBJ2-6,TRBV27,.,TGTGCCAGCAGTTTCTCCCCCAACACTGGGGCCAACGTCCTGACTTTC,CASSFSPNTGANVLTF
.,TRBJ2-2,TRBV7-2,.,TGTGCCAGCAGCCAAACAGGAGGCGGGGAGCTGTTTTTT,CASSQTGGGELFF
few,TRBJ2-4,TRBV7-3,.,TGTGCCAGCAGCTTCGGGCCCCCTGGCAAAAACATTCAGTACTTC,CASSFGPPGKNIQYF
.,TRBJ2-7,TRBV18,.,TGTGCCAGCTCACCATTCGTCGCGGGAAACGAGCAGTACTTC,CASSPFVAGNEQYF
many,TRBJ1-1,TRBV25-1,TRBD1,TGTGCCAGCAGTGGTCACAGGGGAAGGTCTGAAGCTTTCTTT,CASSGHRGRSEAFF
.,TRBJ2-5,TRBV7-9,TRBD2,TGTGCCAGCAGCCGGGAGGAAACCCAAGAGACCCAGTACTTC,CASSREETQETQYF
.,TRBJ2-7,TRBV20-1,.,TGCAGTGCTAGTCCGGGAAGCGCGTCCTACGAGCAGTACTTC,CSASPGSASYEQYF
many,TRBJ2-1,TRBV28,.,TGTGCCAGCAGTACACCAGGACGTGAGCAGTTCTTC,CASSTPGREQFF
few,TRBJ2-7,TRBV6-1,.,TGTGCCAGCAGGCCGAAAACCGGGACGGGCTACGAGCAGTACTTC,CASRPKTGTGYEQYF
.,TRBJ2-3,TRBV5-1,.,TGCGCCAGCAGCTTGGGACGGATTAGCACAGATACGCAGTATTTT,CASSLGRISTDTQYF
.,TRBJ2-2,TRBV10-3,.,TGTGCCATCAGTGGCCGGGATAACACCGGGGAGCTGTTTTTT,CAISGRDNTGELFF
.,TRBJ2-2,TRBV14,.,TGTGCCAGCAGCCACCGAACCTTGACCACCGGGGAGCTGTTTTTT,CASSHRTLTTGELFF
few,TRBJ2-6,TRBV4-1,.,TGCGCCAGCAGCCAAGGCAGCTACTCTGGGGCCAACGTCCTGACTTTC,CASSQGSYSGANVLTF
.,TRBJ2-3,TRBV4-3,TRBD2,TGCGCCAGCAGCCAAGATGGCAGGGAGGGCTATACAGATACGCAGTATTTT,CASSQDGREGYTDTQYF
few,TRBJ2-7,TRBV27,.,TGTGCCAGCCCCTATCGGCAGGGAAGAACCCACGAGCAGTACTTC,CASPYRQGRTHEQYF
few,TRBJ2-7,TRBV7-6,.,TGTGCCAGCAGCCACGGTGGTGGGAGGAACGAGCAGTACTTC,CASSHGGGRNEQYF
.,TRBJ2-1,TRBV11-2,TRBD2,TGTGCCAGCAGCTTTAATCGGGATAGCGGGGGCTCCTACAATGAGCAGTTCTTC,CASSFNRDSGGSYNEQFF
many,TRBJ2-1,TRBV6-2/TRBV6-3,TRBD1,TGTGCCAGCACCGGGACAGGAGGTCTTAGGGAGCAGTTCTTC,CASTGTGGLREQFF
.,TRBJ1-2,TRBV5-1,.,TGCGCCAGCAGCTTGCCCCTCGGCAGGGGAGACGGCTACACCTTC,CASSLPLGRGDGYTF
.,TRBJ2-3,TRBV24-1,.,TGTGCCACCGCCGCCCAGAGCCGGACAGATACGCAGTATTTT,CATAAQSRTDTQYF
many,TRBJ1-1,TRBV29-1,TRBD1,TGCAGCGTTGTACCAGGGGGCACTGAAGCTTTCTTT,CSVVPGGTEAFF
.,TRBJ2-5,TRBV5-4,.,TGTGCCAGCAGCTTGGGGCAAGGTGTAGAGACCCAGTACTTC,CASSLGQGVETQYF
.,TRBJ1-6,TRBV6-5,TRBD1,TGTGCCAGCACCCGACAGGGGGCTAATTCACCCCTCCACTTT,CASTRQGANSPLHF
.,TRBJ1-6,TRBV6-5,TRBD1,TGTGCCAGCAGTTACGACAGGGGGCCATCACCCCTCCACTTT,CASSYDRGPSPLHF
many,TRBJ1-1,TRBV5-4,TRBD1,TGTGCCAGCAGTATTGGTGGACAGGGCGAAGCTTTCTTT,CASSIGGQGEAFF
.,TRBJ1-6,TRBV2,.,TGTGCCAGCAAACGGGGGCCTAATTCACCCCTCCACTTT,CASKRGPNSPLHF
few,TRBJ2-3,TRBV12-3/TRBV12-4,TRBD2,TGTGCCAGCGGCGCTAGCGGGGCGATAGCTAGCACAGATACGCAGTATTTT,CASGASGAIASTDTQYF
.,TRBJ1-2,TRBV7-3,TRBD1,TGTGCCAGCAGCCTACCGGGACAGTCGTTTCGCGGCTACACCTTC,CASSLPGQSFRGYTF
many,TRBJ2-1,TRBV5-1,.,TGCGCCAGCAGCCTAGGATTACTGGATGGTGAGCAGTTCTTC,CASSLGLLDGEQFF
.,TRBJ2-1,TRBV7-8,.,TGTGCCAGCAGCTTAATCCCGGGAATTGAGCAGTTCTTC,CASSLIPGIEQFF
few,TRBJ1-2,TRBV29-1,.,TGCAGCGTTAGGGGGACCAACTATGGCTACACCTTC,CSVRGTNYGYTF
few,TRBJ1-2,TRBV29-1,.,TGCAGCGTTGAGGGGGCCGGGGGCTATGGCTACACCTTC,CSVEGAGGYGYTF
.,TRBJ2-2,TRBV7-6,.,TGTGCCAGCTGTAGCCTGGTTGGGATCGGGGAGCTGTTTTTT,CASCSLVGIGELFF
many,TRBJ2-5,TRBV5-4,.,TGTGCCAGCGCGAGGCCCCCCGAGGAGACCCAGTACTTC,CASARPPEETQYF
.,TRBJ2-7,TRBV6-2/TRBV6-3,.,TGTGCCAGCAGTTACGGCCTGACAAGCGCGATTCCTTCCTTC,CASSYGLTSAIPSF
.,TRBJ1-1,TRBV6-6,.,TGTGCCAGCAGTACCCGGGACCGCTGGGGCTTT,CASSTRDRWGF
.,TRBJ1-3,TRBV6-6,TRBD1,TGTGCCAGCAGTTACACTTTTTCCCGGACAGGTGGAAACACCATATATTTT,CASSYTFSRTGGNTIYF
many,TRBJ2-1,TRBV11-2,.,TGTGCCAGCAGTACCCCTCGGGGGGCCAGGAACAATGAGCAGTTCTTC,CASSTPRGARNNEQFF